This entry is about one T cell receptor (beta chain). CD8+ and CD4+ T cells from blood underwent TCR beta sequencing. J gave up 4 bases and V 0 bases, and 5 bases lay outside the gene matches. Looked up from germline, CDR1 is MGHRA and CDR2 is YSYEKL. The CDR3 is 16 residues long. Random hexamers were used to reverse transcribe roughly 0.45 to 1 ug of RNA. TCRdb analysed the immunoSEQ multiplex PCR reads with MiXCR anew, one entry per CDR3 protein. Altogether 150,000 to 190,000 distinct CDR3 sequences are present, just under 97% being singletons, with the ten largest covering 0.15%. This specimen belongs to a study of CD8 T cells in Susac syndrome.

Sequenced sample: CD8+ T cells from PBMCs. This sequence was found in a human donor with multiple sclerosis. The chain recombines TRBV4-1 with TRBJ2-1, with TRBD2 matching 8 bases. The CDR3 DNA is TGCGCCAGCAGCCAAGACGGTAGCGGGGTATACAATGAGCAGTTCTTC. This gives the protein CASSQDGSGVYNEQFF.